The entry that follows covers one T cell receptor beta chain sequence. The sample comes from a study of cytomegalovirus exposure and HLA in healthy donors. CDR1 is MNHEY, CDR2 SVGAGI, per germline. The CDR3 loop spans 15 amino acids. V dropped 2 bases and J dropped 7; count of bases not matched to a gene: 9. PCR employed 60 Vbeta and 13 Jbeta primers. The assay was immunoSEQ multiplex PCR, and TCRdb's table has in-frame clones only and misses some. Found here are more than 100,000 clones; the top ten clones hold approximately 3.9%. V usage is TRBV6-5 and J usage is TRBJ1-1; 8 bases agree with TRBD1. This TCR derives from a man aged 18 to 30 in good health and CMV-seronegative. Sample: PBMCs. The CDR3 reads CASSYGGQALGEAFF. As DNA, the CDR3 is TGTGCCAGCAGTTACGGGGGACAGGCGTTGGGTGAAGCTTTCTTT.